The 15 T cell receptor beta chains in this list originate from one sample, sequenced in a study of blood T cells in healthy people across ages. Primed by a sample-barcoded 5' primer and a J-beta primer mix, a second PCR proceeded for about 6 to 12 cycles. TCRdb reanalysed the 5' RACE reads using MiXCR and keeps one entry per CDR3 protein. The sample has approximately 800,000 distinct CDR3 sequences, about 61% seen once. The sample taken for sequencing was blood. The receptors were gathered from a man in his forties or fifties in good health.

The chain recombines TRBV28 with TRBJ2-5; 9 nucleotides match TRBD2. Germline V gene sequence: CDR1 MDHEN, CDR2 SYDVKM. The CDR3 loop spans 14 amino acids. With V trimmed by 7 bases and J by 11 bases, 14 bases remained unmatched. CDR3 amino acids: CASTIAGAGNEQYF. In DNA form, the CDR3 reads TGTGCCAGCACAATAGCGGGAGCGGGGAATGAGCAGTACTTC.

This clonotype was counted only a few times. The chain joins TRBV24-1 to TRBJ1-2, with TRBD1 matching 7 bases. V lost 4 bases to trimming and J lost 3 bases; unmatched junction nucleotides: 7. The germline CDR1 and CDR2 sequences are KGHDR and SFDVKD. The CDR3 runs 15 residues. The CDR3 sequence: CATSDPGQGDYGYTF. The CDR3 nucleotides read TGTGCCACCAGTGACCCCGGGCAGGGGGACTATGGCTACACCTTC.

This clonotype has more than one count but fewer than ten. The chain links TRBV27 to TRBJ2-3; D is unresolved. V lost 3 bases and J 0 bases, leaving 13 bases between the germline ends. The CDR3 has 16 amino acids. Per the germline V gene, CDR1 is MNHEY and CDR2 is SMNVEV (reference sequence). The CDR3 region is CASSFLTNPSTDTQYF. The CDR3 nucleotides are TGTGCCAGCAGTTTTCTAACTAACCCTAGCACAGATACGCAGTATTTT.

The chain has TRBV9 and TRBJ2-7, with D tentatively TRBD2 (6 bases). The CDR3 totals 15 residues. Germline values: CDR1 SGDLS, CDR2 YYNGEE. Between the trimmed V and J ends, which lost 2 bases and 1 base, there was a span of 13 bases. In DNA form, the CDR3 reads TGTGCCAGCAGCGTTGGGGGGAGGTCGTCCTACGAGCAGTACTTC. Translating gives CASSVGGRSSYEQYF.

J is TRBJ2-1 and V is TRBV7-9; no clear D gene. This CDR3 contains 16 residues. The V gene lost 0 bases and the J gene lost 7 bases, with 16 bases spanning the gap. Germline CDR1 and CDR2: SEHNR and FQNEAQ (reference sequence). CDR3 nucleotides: TGTGCCAGCAGCTTAGCGATTATTAGCTTACGAAATGAGCAGTTCTTC. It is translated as CASSLAIISLRNEQFF.

The CDR3 DNA reads TGTGCCAGCAGCCTTCCAGCCAGGGCTGCCTACGAGCAGTACTTC. This translates into CASSLPARAAYEQYF. The J gene is TRBJ2-7, the V gene TRBV12-3 or TRBV12-4, with D possibly TRBD1 on 5 matching bases. The CDR3 extends over 15 amino acids. Trimming took off 6 bases at V and 2 bases at J, with 17 bases between the two ends.

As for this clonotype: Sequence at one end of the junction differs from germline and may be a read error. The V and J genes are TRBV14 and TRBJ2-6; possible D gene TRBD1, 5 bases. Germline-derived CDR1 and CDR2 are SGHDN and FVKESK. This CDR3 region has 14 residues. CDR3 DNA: TGTGCCAGTTGCATTAACTCTGGGGCCAACGTCCCGACTTTC. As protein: CASCINSGANVPTF.

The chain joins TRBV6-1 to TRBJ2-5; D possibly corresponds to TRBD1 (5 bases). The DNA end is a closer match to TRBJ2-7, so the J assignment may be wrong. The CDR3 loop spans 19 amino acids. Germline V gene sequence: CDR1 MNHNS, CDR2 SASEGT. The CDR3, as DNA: TGTGCCAGCAGTGGAGCAAACTTATTTGGAGAAGGGGCTATCGACGAGCAGTACTTC. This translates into CASSGANLFGEGAIDEQYF.

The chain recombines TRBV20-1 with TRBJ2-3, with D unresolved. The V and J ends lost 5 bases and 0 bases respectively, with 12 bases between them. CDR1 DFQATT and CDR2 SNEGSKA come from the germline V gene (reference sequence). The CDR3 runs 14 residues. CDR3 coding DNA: TGCAGTGCTCACTGGGCAATCAGCACAGATACGCAGTATTTT. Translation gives CSAHWAISTDTQYF.

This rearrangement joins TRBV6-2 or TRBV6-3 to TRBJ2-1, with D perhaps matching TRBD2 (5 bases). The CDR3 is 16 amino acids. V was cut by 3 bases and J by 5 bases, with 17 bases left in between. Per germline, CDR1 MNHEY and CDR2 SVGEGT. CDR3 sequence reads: CASSYLGFTGNNEQFF. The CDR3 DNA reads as TGTGCCAGCAGTTATCTGGGATTTACGGGAAACAATGAGCAGTTCTTC.

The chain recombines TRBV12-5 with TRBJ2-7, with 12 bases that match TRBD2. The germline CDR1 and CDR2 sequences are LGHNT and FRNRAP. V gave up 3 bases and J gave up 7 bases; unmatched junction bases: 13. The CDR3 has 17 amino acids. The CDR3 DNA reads TGTGCTAGTGGTTTTCCCGAGACTAGCGGGAGATTAGATGAGCAGTACTTC. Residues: CASGFPETSGRLDEQYF.

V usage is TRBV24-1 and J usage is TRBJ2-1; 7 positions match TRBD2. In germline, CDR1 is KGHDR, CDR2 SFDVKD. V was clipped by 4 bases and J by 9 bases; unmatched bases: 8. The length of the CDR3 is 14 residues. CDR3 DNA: TGTGCCACCAGTGACCCCGGGGAGGGCGGTGAGCAGTTCTTC. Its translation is CATSDPGEGGEQFF.

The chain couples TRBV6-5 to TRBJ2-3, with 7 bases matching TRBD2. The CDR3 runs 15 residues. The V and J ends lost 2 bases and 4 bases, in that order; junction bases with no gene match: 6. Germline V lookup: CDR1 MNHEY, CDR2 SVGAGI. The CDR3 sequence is CASSYGLAVSDTQYF. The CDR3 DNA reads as TGTGCCAGCAGTTACGGGCTAGCGGTCTCAGATACGCAGTATTTT.

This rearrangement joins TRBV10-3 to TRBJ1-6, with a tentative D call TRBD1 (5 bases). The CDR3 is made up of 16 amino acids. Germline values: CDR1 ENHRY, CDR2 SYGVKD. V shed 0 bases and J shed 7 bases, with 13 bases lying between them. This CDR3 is CAISESGGESNSPLHF. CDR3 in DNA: TGTGCCATCAGTGAGTCGGGAGGGGAGAGCAATTCACCCCTCCACTTT.

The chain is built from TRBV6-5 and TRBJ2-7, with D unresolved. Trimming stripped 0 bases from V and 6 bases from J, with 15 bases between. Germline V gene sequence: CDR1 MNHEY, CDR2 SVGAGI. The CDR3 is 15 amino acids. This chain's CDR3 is CASSYSDHVWGEQYF. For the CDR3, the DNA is TGTGCCAGCAGTTACTCGGACCATGTGTGGGGCGAGCAGTACTTC.